One sample yielded the 27 T cell receptor beta chains listed below, sequenced in a study of identical twins. Each CDR3 protein gets one entry after TCRdb re-called the 5' RACE reads with MiXCR. The sample lists over 600,000 distinct CDR3 sequences, around 21% occurring once. The same specimen was also included in a second study, on T cells expressing NK-cell markers.

Sequences were obtained from PBMCs. Every receptor here comes from a woman between 18 and 29 years old in good health.

This clonotype has just a few counts. The V and J genes are TRBV11-2 and TRBJ2-4; D uncertain. Germline values: CDR1 SGHAT, CDR2 FQNNGV. This CDR3 is 16 amino acids long. Trimming took off 2 bases at V and 9 bases at J, with 20 bases between the two ends. The CDR3 sequence is CASSLIVGPTTVIQYF. Here the CDR3 DNA reads TGTGCCAGCAGCTTAATTGTGGGCCCTACGACCGTCATTCAGTACTTC. Combining the CDR3 with reference TRBV11-2 and TRBJ2-4 gives the whole variable domain EAGVAQSPRYKIIEKRQSVAFWCNPISGHATLYWYQQILGQGPKLLIQFQNNGVVDDSQLPKDRFSAERLKGVDSTLKIQPAKLEDSAVYLCASSLIVGPTTVIQYFGAGTRLSVL.

This clonotype was counted only a few times. The V call is TRBV5-5, the J call TRBJ2-7; perhaps TRBD2 as D (6 bases). The CDR3 spans 14 residues. Trimming pared 5 bases from V and 8 bases from J, leaving 20 bases between. Looked up from germline, CDR1 is SGHKS and CDR2 is YYEKEE (reference sequence). CDR3: CASSHVREVRQQYF. CDR3 DNA: TGTGCCAGCAGTCACGTGAGGGAGGTACGCCAGCAGTACTTC. The variable domain in full, with the rest retrieved from reference TRBV5-5 and TRBJ2-7, is DAGVTQSPTHLIKTRGQQVTLRCSPISGHKSVSWYQQVLGQGPQFIFQYYEKEERGRGNFPDRFSARQFPNYSSELNVNALLLGDSALYLCASSHVREVRQQYFGPGTRLTVT.

V is TRBV6-2 or TRBV6-3 and J is TRBJ2-7; D assignment may be TRBD1 or TRBD2 (5 bases each). Germline loops: CDR1 MNHEY, CDR2 SVGEGT. The CDR3 length is 14 residues. V was cut by 7 bases and J by 2 bases, with 15 bases left in between. As DNA, the CDR3 is TGTGCCAGCACCCCCGGGACGGTTACCTACGAGCAGTACTTC. It specifies CASTPGTVTYEQYF.

This chain connects TRBV5-1 to TRBJ2-3; 10 nucleotides line up with TRBD2. The CDR3 extends over 16 amino acids. Trimming at V came to 4 bases and at J to 2 bases, leaving 7 bases not matched to a gene. Germline lookup yields CDR1 SGHRS and CDR2 YFSETQ. In nucleotides, the CDR3 is TGCGCCAGCAGCGACCCTAGCGGGGGTATCACAGATACGCAGTATTTT. Translated, it gives CASSDPSGGITDTQYF. Looking up the rest from reference TRBV5-1 and TRBJ2-3 gives the full variable domain: KAGVTQTPRYLIKTRGQQVTLSCSPISGHRSVSWYQQTPGQGLQFLFEYFSETQRNKGNFPGRFSGRQFSNSRSEMNVSTLELGDSALYLCASSDPSGGITDTQYFGPGTRLTVL.

The rearrangement uses TRBV20-1 and TRBJ1-1; 9 nucleotides align to TRBD1. The CDR3 is 13 residues long. Germline loops: CDR1 DFQATT, CDR2 SNEGSKA (reference sequence). V shed 0 bases, J shed 9 bases, and the junction held 5 bases outside the gene matches. The CDR3 coding sequence is TGCAGTGCTAGAGATACAGGGGGCGGAAAAGCTTTCTTT. Amino acids: CSARDTGGGKAFF.

The table lists this clonotype with a few counts. The V and J genes are TRBV27 and TRBJ2-7; D is possibly TRBD1 (6 bases). V was trimmed by 9 bases and J by 5 bases, leaving 32 bases between them. Germline V gives CDR1 MNHEY, CDR2 SMNVEV (reference sequence). The CDR3 consists of 18 residues. CDR3 region: CASGPGTSRGGWLDEQYF. The CDR3 DNA sequence: TGTGCCAGTGGCCCCGGGACAAGTAGGGGTGGATGGCTAGACGAGCAGTACTTC.

This clonotype has only a few counts. CDR3: CSVEPTGAGYTF. DNA for the CDR3: TGCAGCGTTGAACCGACAGGGGCTGGCTACACCTTC. The chain links TRBV29-1 to TRBJ1-2; 8 bases map to TRBD1. Germline V CDR1 and CDR2: SQVTM, ANQGSEA. This CDR3 spans 12 amino acids. The trim removed 2 bases at V and 7 bases at J, leaving 3 bases unmatched.

This clonotype has more than one count but fewer than ten. The chain recombines TRBV12-3 or TRBV12-4 with TRBJ2-1; TRBD2 is a possible D gene (6 bases). The CDR3 runs to 14 residues. Deletions cut 5 bases from V and 9 bases from J, with 17 bases between. This CDR3 reads CASSPIQREIEQFF. The CDR3 nucleotides read TGTGCCAGCAGTCCAATTCAACGGGAGATTGAGCAGTTCTTC.

The chain has TRBV10-3 and TRBJ1-5; D not certain. V dropped 6 bases and J dropped 8 bases, with 11 bases sitting between them. Germline CDR1 reads ENHRY; CDR2 reads SYGVKD. The CDR3 sequence is 12 residues long. The CDR3 nucleotides are TGTGCCATCAGCAACGGAACTAAGCCCCAGCATTTT. Its translation: CAISNGTKPQHF.

This chain connects TRBV29-1 to TRBJ2-5; tentatively, D is TRBD1 or TRBD2 (5 bases each). The CDR3 totals 15 residues. CDR1 and CDR2 from the germline V gene are SQVTM and ANQGSEA. V was pared by 6 bases and J by 1 base, with 18 bases between. The CDR3 DNA follows: TGCAGCGTGGTCGGATTCGGGGCGCTCCAAGAGACCCAGTACTTC. This codes for CSVVGFGALQETQYF. Based on the CDR3 plus reference TRBV29-1 and TRBJ2-5, the full variable domain is SAVISQKPSRDICQRGTSLTIQCQVDSQVTMMFWYRQQPGQSLTLIATANQGSEATYESGFVIDKFPISRPNLTFSTLTVSNMSPEDSSIYLCSVVGFGALQETQYFGPGTRLLVL.

The rearrangement links TRBV6-5 to TRBJ2-5; 9 nucleotides line up with TRBD2. Germline V gene sequence: CDR1 MNHEY, CDR2 SVGAGI. This CDR3 has 17 amino acids. Germline trimming cut 1 base from V and 5 bases from J; bases unmatched to any gene: 11. The CDR3 protein is CASSYLRAGGGRETQYF. The DNA for the CDR3 is TGTGCCAGCAGTTACTTACGAGCGGGAGGTGGGCGGGAGACCCAGTACTTC.

This sequence joins TRBV10-3 and TRBJ2-5, with 9 nucleotides matching TRBD2. Trimming took 6 bases from V and 2 from J; bases not matched to a gene: 4. Germline V lookup: CDR1 ENHRY, CDR2 SYGVKD. This CDR3 is 14 amino acids long. DNA for the CDR3: TGTGCCATCAGCGCCACTAGCGGGCAAGAGACCCAGTACTTC. Protein product: CAISATSGQETQYF.

This clonotype occurred a few times. The chain recombines TRBV20-1 with TRBJ2-7; D ambiguous. The CDR3 totals 11 residues. Trimming stripped 3 bases from V and 6 bases from J, with 9 bases between. CDR1 is DFQATT and CDR2 is SNEGSKA in the germline V gene (reference sequence). Here the CDR3 reads CSASPSSEQYF. In DNA form, the CDR3 reads TGCAGTGCTAGTCCCTCTAGCGAGCAGTACTTC.

This clonotype showed up many times. The CDR3 DNA follows: TGCGCCAGCAGTGAGTCAGGGACAGATACGCAGTATTTT. As protein: CASSESGTDTQYF. This chain uses TRBV10-1 with TRBJ2-3; D unclear. Trimming left V 0 bases short and J 3 bases short, with 4 bases between. Germline lookup yields CDR1 WNHNN and CDR2 SYGVQD (reference sequence). The CDR3 consists of 13 residues.

The rearrangement uses TRBV20-1 and TRBJ1-2; D is unclear. CDR3 size: 16 residues. V was clipped by 3 bases and J by 0 bases, with 17 bases between them. The germline V gene encodes CDR1 DFQATT and CDR2 SNEGSKA (reference sequence). CDR3 sequence (DNA): TGCAGTGCTAGTGGCTGGGCTGGCGAATCTAACTATGGCTACACCTTC. Translating gives CSASGWAGESNYGYTF.

This clonotype appeared many times. This chain connects TRBV29-1 to TRBJ2-3; possible D gene TRBD2, 6 bases. Germline CDR1 and CDR2: SQVTM and ANQGSEA. V was cut by 6 bases and J by 2 bases, with 12 bases left in between. This CDR3 contains 13 residues. CDR3: CSVLGGTTDTQYF. The CDR3 DNA reads as TGCAGCGTACTGGGGGGAACCACAGATACGCAGTATTTT.

V and J are TRBV15 and TRBJ2-6, with D unclear. The germline gives CDR1 LNHNV, CDR2 YYDKDF (reference sequence). V lost 4 bases and J lost 4, with 8 bases in between. The CDR3 length is 14 residues. The CDR3 DNA is TGTGCCACCAGCATCACTCAGGGGGCCAACGTCCTGACTTTC. It specifies CATSITQGANVLTF. Supplemented by reference TRBV15 and TRBJ2-6, the full variable domain reads DAMVIQNPRYQVTQFGKPVTLSCSQTLNHNVMYWYQQKSSQAPKLLFHYYDKDFNNEADTPDNFQSRRPNTSFCFLDIRSPGLGDTAMYLCATSITQGANVLTFGAGSRLTVL.

This clonotype was detected a few times. The chain joins TRBV6-2 or TRBV6-3 to TRBJ2-7; tentative D call: TRBD2 (6 bases). This CDR3 region has 16 residues. From germline, CDR1 is MNHEY and CDR2 SVGEGT. The V and J ends lost 4 bases and 1 base respectively, with 17 bases between them. The CDR3 spells CASSSTTRGFSYEQYF. DNA of the CDR3: TGTGCCAGCAGTTCCACCACACGGGGGTTTTCCTACGAGCAGTACTTC.

This clonotype has more than one count but fewer than ten. This chain uses TRBV20-1 with TRBJ2-4; 7 bases match TRBD2. Germline CDR1 is DFQATT and CDR2 is SNEGSKA (reference sequence). The CDR3 has 13 amino acids. The CDR3: CTAGGKDINIQYF. CDR3 DNA sequence: TGCACCGCCGGGGGGAAGGATATAAACATTCAGTACTTC.

This clonotype has only a few counts. The rearrangement joins TRBV20-1 to TRBJ2-3; 9 bases are shared with TRBD1. With V trimmed by 6 bases and J by 3 bases, 4 bases remained unmatched. This CDR3 is 13 amino acids long. The V gene's germline CDR1 is DFQATT and CDR2 SNEGSKA (reference sequence). The CDR3 sequence: CSAQDRGTDTQYF. The CDR3 DNA follows: TGCAGTGCGCAGGACAGGGGAACAGATACGCAGTATTTT.

This chain uses TRBV11-2 with TRBJ2-7; D may be TRBD1 (5 bases). Germline CDR1 and CDR2: SGHAT and FQNNGV. The CDR3 is made up of 13 amino acids. V dropped 5 bases and J dropped 3 bases, with 11 bases sitting between them. CDR3 region: CASSADRDYEQYF. The DNA of the CDR3 is TGTGCCAGCAGCGCCGACAGAGACTACGAGCAGTACTTC.

In its sample, this clonotype was seen a few times. The rearrangement links TRBV7-9 to TRBJ2-7; TRBD1 is a possible D gene (6 bases). The CDR3 runs 14 residues. Trimming shortened V by 1 base and J by 12 bases, and 19 bases separated the two germline ends. CDR1 is SEHNR, CDR2 FQNEAQ, per germline (reference sequence). Written as DNA, the CDR3 is TGTGCCAGCAGCTTAGATACATCGACAGGCCGCCGGTACTTC. Protein sequence: CASSLDTSTGRRYF.

This clonotype occurred a few times. The rearrangement joins TRBV29-1 to TRBJ1-3; weak D call: TRBD1 (5 bases). The CDR3 contains 15 residues. The germline V gene encodes CDR1 SQVTM and CDR2 ANQGSEA. The CDR3 reads CRYRDPQNSGNTIYF. The CDR3 DNA follows: TGCAGATACCGGGACCCTCAGAACTCTGGAAACACCATATATTTT.

The chain uses TRBV9 and TRBJ2-5; 8 nucleotides align to TRBD1. Losses at the gene ends were 1 base for V and 4 bases for J; bases not matched to a gene: 0. The germline gives CDR1 SGDLS, CDR2 YYNGEE. This CDR3 contains 13 residues. The CDR3 loop reads CASSVQGAETQYF. CDR3 nucleotides: TGTGCCAGCAGCGTACAGGGGGCAGAGACCCAGTACTTC. Complete variable domain (other parts from reference TRBV9 and TRBJ2-5): DSGVTQTPKHLITATGQRVTLRCSPRSGDLSVYWYQQSLDQGLQFLIQYYNGEERAKGNILERFSAQQFPDLHSELNLSSLELGDSALYFCASSVQGAETQYFGPGTRLLVL.

In its sample, this clonotype was seen many times. The chain combines TRBV12-3 or TRBV12-4 with TRBJ2-1, with D uncertain. Trimming shortened V by 3 bases and J by 5 bases, and 8 bases separated the two germline ends. The CDR3 has 13 amino acids. DNA of the CDR3: TGTGCCAGCAGTTTCTTACCAGACAATGAGCAGTTCTTC. Its protein product is CASSFLPDNEQFF.

This clonotype has just a few counts. The gene calls are TRBV12-3 or TRBV12-4 and TRBJ1-2; D not certain. Trimming pared 1 base from V and 6 bases from J, leaving 6 bases between. The CDR3 is 12 residues long. The CDR3 loop is CASSLESNGYTF. In nucleotides, the CDR3 is TGTGCCAGCAGTTTAGAGTCGAATGGCTACACCTTC.

The CDR3 spells CSVLLGSGANVLTF. In nucleotides, the CDR3 is TGCAGCGTCCTACTAGGGTCTGGGGCCAACGTCCTGACTTTC. The chain carries TRBV29-1 and TRBJ2-6; a possible D gene is TRBD2 (5 bases). Between the trimmed V and J ends, which lost 6 bases and 1 base, there was a span of 10 bases. CDR1 and CDR2 from the germline V gene are SQVTM and ANQGSEA. The CDR3 is made up of 14 amino acids.